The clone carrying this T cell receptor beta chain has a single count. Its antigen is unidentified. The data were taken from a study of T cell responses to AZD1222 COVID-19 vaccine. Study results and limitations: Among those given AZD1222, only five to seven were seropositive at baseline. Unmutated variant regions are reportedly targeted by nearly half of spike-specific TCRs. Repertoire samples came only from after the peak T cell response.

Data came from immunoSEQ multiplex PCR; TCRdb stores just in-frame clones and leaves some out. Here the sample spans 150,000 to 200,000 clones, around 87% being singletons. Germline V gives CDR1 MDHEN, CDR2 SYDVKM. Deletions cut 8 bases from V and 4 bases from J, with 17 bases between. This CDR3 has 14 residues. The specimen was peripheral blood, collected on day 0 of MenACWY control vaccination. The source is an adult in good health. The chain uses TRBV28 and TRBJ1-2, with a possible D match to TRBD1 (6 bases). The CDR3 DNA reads TGTGCCAGCCAGTTCGGGGGGCAGGGCTATGGCTACACCTTC. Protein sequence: CASQFGGQGYGYTF.